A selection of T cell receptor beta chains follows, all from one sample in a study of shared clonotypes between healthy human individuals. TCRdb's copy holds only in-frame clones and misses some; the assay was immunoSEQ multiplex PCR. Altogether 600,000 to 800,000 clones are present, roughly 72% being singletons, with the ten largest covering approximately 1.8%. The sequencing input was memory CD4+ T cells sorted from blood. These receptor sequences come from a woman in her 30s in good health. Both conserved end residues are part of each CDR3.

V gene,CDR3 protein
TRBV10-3,CASQRAGSYEQYF
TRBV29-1,CSVRDLAKNIQYF
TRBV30,CAWMDGVGSGANVLTF
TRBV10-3,CATENPTGELFF
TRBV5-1,CASSYEMERGGYTF
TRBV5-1,CASSPGDANEKLFF
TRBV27,CASRPGTSGTYEQYF
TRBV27,CASSPLLTEFTEAFF
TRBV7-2,CASSFVGQGVEQYF
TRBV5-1,CASSLSAGSYNEQFF
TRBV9,CASSPRWTSGRHEQYF
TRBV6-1,CASSVTGAGEQYF
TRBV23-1,CASSRQGNGQPQHF
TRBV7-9,CASSPITGSKDTQYF
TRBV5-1,CASSSDSTNEKLFF
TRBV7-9,CASSLGSSDFNEQFF
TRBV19,CASSGAGRIADTQYF
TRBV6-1,CASRGPWGAFF
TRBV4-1,CASSQDGGFNEKLFF
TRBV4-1,CASSQTTTDTQYF
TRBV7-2,CASSLDSTSTDTQYF
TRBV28,CASSREVGYEQYF
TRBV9,CASSVDRGAGEAFF
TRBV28,CASSIRDNPRGYTF
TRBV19,CASTDGGGANYGYTF
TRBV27,CASTAQGGQETQYF
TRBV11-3,CASSEHGGPTDTQYF
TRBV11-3,CASSLVPKGADTQYF
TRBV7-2,CASSFSMNTEAFF